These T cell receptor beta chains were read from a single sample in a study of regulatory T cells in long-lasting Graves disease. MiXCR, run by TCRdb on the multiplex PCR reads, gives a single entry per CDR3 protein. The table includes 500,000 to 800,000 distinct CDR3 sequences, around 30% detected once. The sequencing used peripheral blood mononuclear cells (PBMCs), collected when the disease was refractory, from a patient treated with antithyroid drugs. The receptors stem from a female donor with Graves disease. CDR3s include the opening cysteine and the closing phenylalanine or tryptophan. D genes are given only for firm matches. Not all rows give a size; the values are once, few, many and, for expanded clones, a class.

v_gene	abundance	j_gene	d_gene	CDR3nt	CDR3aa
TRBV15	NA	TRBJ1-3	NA	TGTGCCACCAGCATTCTCCCGGGTCTGGGGAACACCATATATTTT	CATSILPGLGNTIYF
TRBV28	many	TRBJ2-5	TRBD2	TGTGCCAGCACCCAAGGGGGAGCGGGAGTCGGAGAGACCCAGTACTTC	CASTQGGAGVGETQYF
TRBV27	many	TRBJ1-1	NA	TGTGCCAGCAGTTCTACCTCCGCACAGGGAGAAGCTTTCTTT	CASSSTSAQGEAFF
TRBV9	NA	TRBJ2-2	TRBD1	TGTGCCAGCAGCGTAAGGGTGGGGACAGGGCCCGGGGAGCTGTTTTTT	CASSVRVGTGPGELFF
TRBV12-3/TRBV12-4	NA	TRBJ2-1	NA	TGTGCCAGCAGTTACAGCGCCCTCTCCTTCTCCTACAATGAGCAGTTCTTC	CASSYSALSFSYNEQFF
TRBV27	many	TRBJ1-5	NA	TGTGCCAGCAGTCCAAGAGGCCGCAATCAGCCCCAGCATTTT	CASSPRGRNQPQHF
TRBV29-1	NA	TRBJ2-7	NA	TGCAGCGTTGGATGGGGCTCCTACGAGCAGTACTTC	CSVGWGSYEQYF
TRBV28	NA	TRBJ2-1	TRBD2	TGTGCCAGCAGTTTACTAGCGGGAGGGTACAATGAGCAGTTCTTC	CASSLLAGGYNEQFF
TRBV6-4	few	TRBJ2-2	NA	TGTGCCAGCAGTGACGCGGGCCAGAACACCGGGGAGCTGTTTTTT	CASSDAGQNTGELFF
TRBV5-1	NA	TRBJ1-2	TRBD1	TGCGCCAGCAGCAGGACAGGGGGCTTCTATGGCTACACCTTC	CASSRTGGFYGYTF
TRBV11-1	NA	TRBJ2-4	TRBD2	TGTGCCAGCAGCTTCTTTAGCGGGAGGCCCGGGGAAAACATTCAGTACTTC	CASSFFSGRPGENIQYF
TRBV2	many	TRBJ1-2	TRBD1	TGTGCCAGTACGGGGACAGGGGGCTATGGCTACACCTTC	CASTGTGGYGYTF
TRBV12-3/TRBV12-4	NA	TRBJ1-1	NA	TGTGCCAGCAGACCCCCAGGGCCAACTGAAGCTTTCTTT	CASRPPGPTEAFF
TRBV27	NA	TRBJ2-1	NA	TGTGCCAGCAGTGCCGCGGGACAGTCGTTCTATGAGCAGTTCTTC	CASSAAGQSFYEQFF
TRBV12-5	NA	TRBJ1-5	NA	TGTGCTAGTGGTTTGTTCGGGGATAGCAATCAGCCCCAGCATTTT	CASGLFGDSNQPQHF
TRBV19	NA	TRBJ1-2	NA	TGTGCCAGTAGTATCCCCGGACAAGGGCCCGACTATGGCTACACCTTC	CASSIPGQGPDYGYTF
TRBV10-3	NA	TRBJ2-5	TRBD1	TGTGCCATCAGTGAATGGGCAGGGGGCCGAGAGACCCAGTACTTC	CAISEWAGGRETQYF
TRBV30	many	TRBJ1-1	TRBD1	TGTGCCTGGTCGGGACAGCTGAACACTGAAGCTTTCTTT	CAWSGQLNTEAFF
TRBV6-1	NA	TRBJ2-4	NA	TGTGCCAGCAGTCCCCCCCCGGAGGGGCTAGACAAAAACATTCAGTACTTC	CASSPPPEGLDKNIQYF
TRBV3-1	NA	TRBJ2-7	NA	TGTGCCAGCAGCCAAGGTCAGGTTAAGCAGTACTTC	CASSQGQVKQYF
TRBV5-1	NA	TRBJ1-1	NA	TGCGCCAGCAGCTCTCGGAGAGGTACGGATTTGAACACTGAAGCTTTCTTT	CASSSRRGTDLNTEAFF
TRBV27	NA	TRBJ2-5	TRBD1	TGTGCCAGCAGCACCCAACAGGGGGCGAGGGAGACCCAGTACTTC	CASSTQQGARETQYF
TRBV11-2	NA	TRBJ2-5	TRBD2	TGTGCCAGCAGCTTACGGATAGGGACTAGCGGGCAAGAGACCCAGTACTTC	CASSLRIGTSGQETQYF
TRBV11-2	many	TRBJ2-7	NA	TGTGCCAGCAGCTTAGAAAGAAGACTAGAGCAGTACTTC	CASSLERRLEQYF
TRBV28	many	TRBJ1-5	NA	TGTGCCAGCAGTTTAGGCTGGAATCAGCCCCAGCATTTT	CASSLGWNQPQHF
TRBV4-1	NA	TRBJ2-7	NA	TGCGCCAGCAGCCAAGATCCAGGGAGGTTCCCCTACGAGCAGTACTTC	CASSQDPGRFPYEQYF
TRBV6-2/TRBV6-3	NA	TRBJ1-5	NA	TGTGCCAGCAGTTACTCGCACCTCCGGCGCAATCAGCCCCAGCATTTT	CASSYSHLRRNQPQHF
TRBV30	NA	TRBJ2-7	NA	TGTGCCTGGAGACCTAAGGGCTCCTACGAGCAGTACTTC	CAWRPKGSYEQYF
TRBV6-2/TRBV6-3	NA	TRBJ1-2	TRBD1	TGTGCCAGCAGTTTTACAACCGGGACAGGTTATGGCTACACCTTC	CASSFTTGTGYGYTF
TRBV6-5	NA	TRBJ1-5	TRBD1	TGTGCCAGCAGTTACCACGGGACAGGCCAGGGGGATCAGCCCCAGCATTTT	CASSYHGTGQGDQPQHF
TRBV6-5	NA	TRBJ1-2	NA	TGTGCCAGCAGTTACATCTTGGGCTACACCTTC	CASSYILGYTF
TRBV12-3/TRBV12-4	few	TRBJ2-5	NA	TGTGCCAGCACCAGACAGTCCCAAGAGACCCAGTACTTC	CASTRQSQETQYF
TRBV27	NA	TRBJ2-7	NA	TGTGCCAGCAGTAAGGTGGGACGGGACCTCCCTTTTACCTACGAGCAGTACTTC	CASSKVGRDLPFTYEQYF
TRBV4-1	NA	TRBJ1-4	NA	TGCGCCAGCAGCCCGTTAGGGACGCATGAAAAACTGTTTTTT	CASSPLGTHEKLFF
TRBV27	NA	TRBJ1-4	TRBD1	TGTGCCAGCAGTTTCTTGGACAGGGGCGAAAAACTGTTTTTT	CASSFLDRGEKLFF
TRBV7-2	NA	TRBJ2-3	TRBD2	TGTGCCAGCAGCTTAGGGGTAGCGGGAGATACGCAGTATTTT	CASSLGVAGDTQYF
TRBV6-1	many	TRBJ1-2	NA	TGTGCCAGCAGTGAAGCGGGCGTAGGGACCTATGGCTACACCTTC	CASSEAGVGTYGYTF
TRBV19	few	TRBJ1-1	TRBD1	TGTGCCAGTGTATCGGAGAGGGGGCGAAAGACTGAAGCTTTCTTT	CASVSERGRKTEAFF
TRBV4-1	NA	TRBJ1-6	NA	TGCGCCAGCAGCGAGGGACGGTTCAGGCATTCACCCCTCCACTTT	CASSEGRFRHSPLHF
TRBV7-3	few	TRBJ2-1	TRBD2	TGTGCCAGCAGCGAAGCTAGCGGCGGAGGTGAGCAGTTCTTC	CASSEASGGGEQFF
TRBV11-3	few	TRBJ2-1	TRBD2	TGTGCCAGCAGCCTCGGGACTAGACAGTTCTTC	CASSLGTRQFF
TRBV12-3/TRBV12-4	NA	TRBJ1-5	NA	TGTGCCAGCAGTTTATCCCCACAGGGAAGCAATCAGCCCCAGCATTTT	CASSLSPQGSNQPQHF
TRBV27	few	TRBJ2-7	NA	TGTGCCAGCAGTTACTTTGGGCAGGGGGGACACGAGCAGTACTTC	CASSYFGQGGHEQYF
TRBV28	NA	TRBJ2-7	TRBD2	TGTGCCAGCAGTCAGCAAGGACTAGCGGGCGACGAGCAGTACTTC	CASSQQGLAGDEQYF
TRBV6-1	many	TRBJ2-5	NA	TGTGCCAGCAGACCCCCCAGGGTCCAAGAGACCCAGTACTTC	CASRPPRVQETQYF
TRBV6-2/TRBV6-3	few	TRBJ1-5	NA	TGTGCCAGCAGATGGGAGAATAGCAATCAGCCCCAGCATTTT	CASRWENSNQPQHF
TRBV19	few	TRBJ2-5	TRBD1	TGTGCCAGTAGTCGACAGGGGGAGGAGACCCAGTACTTC	CASSRQGEETQYF
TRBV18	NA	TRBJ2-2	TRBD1	TGTGCCAGCTCACCACAGGGGGCGATGATCACCGGGGAGCTGTTTTTT	CASSPQGAMITGELFF
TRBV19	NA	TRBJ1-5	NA	TGTGCCAGTACCCTTCAGAGGGGCAATCAGCCCCAGCATTTT	CASTLQRGNQPQHF
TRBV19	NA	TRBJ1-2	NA	TGTGCCAGTAGAGATCCGGTCTATAGCTACACCTTC	CASRDPVYSYTF
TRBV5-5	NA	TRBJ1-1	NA	TGTGCCAGCAGCTTGGGGCACCGACGCGCTGAAGCTTTCTTT	CASSLGHRRAEAFF
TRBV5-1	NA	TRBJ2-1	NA	TGCGCCAGCAGCTTGACTGAGTTCGGCGGGACAGTCGGCAATGAGCAGTTCTTC	CASSLTEFGGTVGNEQFF